What follows are 3 T cell receptor beta chains derived from one specimen sequenced in a study of T cell responses to AZD1222 COVID-19 vaccine. Profiled with immunoSEQ multiplex PCR; TCRdb holds only in-frame clones, not every one. The sample lists approximately 88,000 clones; roughly nine tenths were seen once. Here the sequenced sample was peripheral blood, taken on day 0 of AZD1222 vaccination. The origin of the receptors is an adult in good health.

The chain carries TRBV20-1 and TRBJ1-4, with 7 bases identical to TRBD1. The CDR3 is made up of 11 amino acids. Germline CDR1 is DFQATT and CDR2 is SNEGSKA (reference sequence). V lost 4 bases, J lost 10 bases, and 3 bases stayed unmatched. The DNA of the CDR3 is TGCAGTGCTATGGACAGGCGAAAACTGTTTTTT. Amino acids: CSAMDRRKLFF.

The V gene is TRBV6-5, the J gene TRBJ1-2; weak D call: TRBD1 (6 bases). CDR3 length: 16 residues. CDR1 is MNHEY and CDR2 is SVGAGI in the germline V gene. Between the trimmed V and J ends, which lost 0 bases and 4 bases, there was a span of 15 bases. CDR3 in DNA: TGTGCCAGCAGTTACTCGAGGATCGGGGGGCCCTATGGCTACACCTTC. Translation gives CASSYSRIGGPYGYTF.

The rearrangement joins TRBV28 to TRBJ2-2; D possibly uses TRBD1 or TRBD2 (6 bases each). Germline values: CDR1 MDHEN, CDR2 SYDVKM. The CDR3 consists of 16 residues. V was pared by 1 base and J by 0 bases, with 9 bases between. This CDR3 reads CASSLLGGPNTGELFF. The CDR3, as DNA: TGTGCCAGCAGTTTATTAGGGGGGCCGAACACCGGGGAGCTGTTTTTT.